The 29 T cell receptor beta chains listed next were all sequenced from one sample in a study of blood T cell repertoires in COVID-19 (dated by TCRdb to about 2020). Preparation of the library involved the immunoSEQ multiplex PCR assay. TCRdb took this table from immuneACCESS and kept in-frame rearrangements with V and J called. Such tables lack part of the clones; where checked against another copy, unresolved V genes explain under half of the gap, and the rest is unexplained. This sample comprises over 200,000 clones, roughly 87% of them detected only once. 12% of the sample is taken by the ten largest. Material: peripheral blood. These receptors were obtained from a woman between 18 and 30 years old who had recovered from COVID-19.

The V gene is TRBV7-9, the J gene TRBJ2-1, with 12 bases that match TRBD2. This CDR3 spans 15 amino acids. V was pared by 10 bases and J by 9 bases, with 13 bases of the junction left unmatched. Germline CDR1 SEHNR, CDR2 FQNEAQ (reference sequence). The CDR3 sequence is CATSSRTSGISEQFF. The CDR3, as DNA: TGTGCCACCTCGTCACGGACTAGCGGGATTAGTGAGCAGTTCTTC.

The chain recombines TRBV9 with TRBJ2-7; 8 positions agree with TRBD1. Losses at the gene ends were 3 bases for V and 0 bases for J; bases not matched to a gene: 5. CDR1 is SGDLS, CDR2 YYNGEE, per germline. The CDR3 has 15 residues. CDR3 sequence (DNA): TGTGCCAGCAGCGCTGGGACAGGTAGCTCCTACGAGCAGTACTTC. As protein: CASSAGTGSSYEQYF.

A single count supports this clone. In DNA form, the CDR3 reads TGTGCCGGGGGACAGGGGGTCTACGAGCAGTACTTC. This gives the protein CAGGQGVYEQYF. The rearrangement links TRBV6-5 to TRBJ2-7, with 11 bases matching TRBD1. This CDR3 spans 12 amino acids. Germline V gene lookup returns CDR1 MNHEY and CDR2 SVGAGI. J lost 3 bases, V lost 11 bases, and 3 bases had no gene match.

The chain couples TRBV6-1 to TRBJ2-1; D unclear. The V gene's germline CDR1 is MNHNS and CDR2 SASEGT. CDR3 size: 15 residues. The V end lost 3 bases, the J end lost 0 bases, and 9 bases lay between the germline ends. The CDR3 sequence: CASSEVLSSYNEQFF. The CDR3 DNA is TGTGCCAGCAGTGAGGTCCTCAGCTCCTACAATGAGCAGTTCTTC.

This chain uses TRBV10-3 with TRBJ2-3, with D tentatively TRBD2 (6 bases). The CDR3 spans 15 residues. In germline, CDR1 is ENHRY, CDR2 SYGVKD. V lost 9 bases and J lost 6, with 22 bases in between. CDR3 DNA sequence: TGTGCCATAGCACCAAGGAGGGACTTGTGGGATACGCAGTATTTT. Amino acids: CAIAPRRDLWDTQYF.

This chain uses TRBV6-5 with TRBJ2-1, with D maybe TRBD1 (5 bases). The CDR3 runs 13 residues. Germline CDR1 MNHEY, CDR2 SVGAGI. V was trimmed by 0 bases and J by 8 bases, leaving 8 bases between them. Here the CDR3 DNA reads TGTGCCAGCAGTTACTCGATAGGGGATGAGCAGTTCTTC. This sequence encodes CASSYSIGDEQFF.

V is TRBV27 and J is TRBJ2-3, with D possibly TRBD2 on 5 matching bases. CDR1 and CDR2 (germline): MNHEY, SMNVEV (reference sequence). V lost 5 bases to trimming and J lost 4 bases, with 13 bases between them. The CDR3 covers 14 residues. The CDR3 DNA follows: TGTGCCAGCAGTGAAGGGAGTTTGTCAGATACGCAGTATTTT. It codes for CASSEGSLSDTQYF.

The rearrangement joins TRBV9 to TRBJ2-2, with 8 bases aligning to TRBD2. The germline gives CDR1 SGDLS, CDR2 YYNGEE. The CDR3 has 15 amino acids. Trimming removed 5 bases from V and 1 base from J; junction bases left unmatched: 4. CDR3: CASRTTSENTGELFF. The CDR3 bases are TGTGCCAGCAGAACGACTAGCGAGAACACCGGGGAGCTGTTTTTT.

V usage is TRBV11-2 and J usage is TRBJ2-7; 9 bases agree with TRBD1. V was clipped by 4 bases and J by 2 bases; unmatched bases: 3. The CDR3 extends over 14 amino acids. CDR1 is SGHAT and CDR2 is FQNNGV in the germline V gene. Here the CDR3 DNA reads TGTGCCAGCAGCTCAGGACAGGGGCCCTACGAGCAGTACTTC. Residues: CASSSGQGPYEQYF.

The J gene is TRBJ1-2, the V gene TRBV7-3; the match to TRBD1 covers 11 bases. This CDR3 is built from 15 residues. The junction had 0 bases not matched to a gene; V was cut back by 0 bases and J by 3 bases. CDR1 is SGHTA and CDR2 is FQGTGA in the germline V gene. CDR3 DNA: TGTGCCAGCAGCTTAACGGGACAGGGGGACTATGGCTACACCTTC. It yields the protein CASSLTGQGDYGYTF.

The chain couples TRBV12-3 or TRBV12-4 to TRBJ1-1, with D uncertain. The CDR3 consists of 13 residues. V was shortened by 2 bases and J by 1 base, with 5 bases between the two germline ends. The CDR3 reads CASSLQSNTEAFF. CDR3 coding DNA: TGTGCCAGCAGTTTACAGTCGAACACTGAAGCTTTCTTT.

CDR3 region: CASSPPGLAGLSSYNEQFF. The CDR3, as DNA: TGTGCCAGCAGCCCCCCGGGACTAGCGGGGCTTAGCTCCTACAATGAGCAGTTCTTC. This chain connects TRBV7-6 to TRBJ2-1; 13 bases map to TRBD2. The CDR3 contains 19 residues. Unmatched junction bases numbered 10, after V lost 5 bases and J lost 0 bases. Germline assignment: CDR1 SGHVS and CDR2 FNYEAQ.

The chain couples TRBV15 to TRBJ2-2; 13 nucleotides align to TRBD2. With V trimmed by 4 bases and J by 5 bases, 4 bases remained unmatched. Per the germline V gene, CDR1 is LNHNV and CDR2 is YYDKDF (reference sequence). CDR3 length: 16 amino acids. The chain's CDR3 is CATSKGLAGETGELFF. DNA of the CDR3: TGTGCCACCAGCAAAGGACTAGCGGGAGAAACCGGGGAGCTGTTTTTT.

This clone was found once. The chain joins TRBV25-1 to TRBJ2-5; 9 bases are shared with TRBD1. V was pared by 3 bases and J by 0 bases, with 8 bases of the junction left unmatched. CDR1 is MGHDK, CDR2 SYGVNS, per germline. The length of the CDR3 is 17 residues. The DNA for the CDR3 is TGTGCCAGCAGTGATTTCACCCGGGACAGGGACCAAGAGACCCAGTACTTC. Amino acids: CASSDFTRDRDQETQYF.

This rearrangement joins TRBV27 to TRBJ2-5; D unresolved. CDR1 MNHEY and CDR2 SMNVEV come from the germline V gene (reference sequence). The CDR3 is made up of 11 amino acids. Trimming pared 8 bases from V and 0 bases from J, leaving 4 bases between. The CDR3 coding sequence is TGTGCCAGCCAAAACCAAGAGACCCAGTACTTC. Translating it yields CASQNQETQYF.

The table lists this clone with a few counts. CDR3 bases: TGCAGCGTGGTTACAGGGTTTGGCTACACCTTC. Protein sequence: CSVVTGFGYTF. This chain links TRBV29-1 with TRBJ1-2; TRBD1 might be the D (6 bases). Per the germline V gene, CDR1 is SQVTM and CDR2 is ANQGSEA. The germline V and J ends were trimmed by 6 bases and 7 bases, with 12 bases remaining between them. This CDR3 contains 11 residues. Looking up the rest from reference TRBV29-1 and TRBJ1-2 gives the full variable domain: SAVISQKPSRDICQRGTSLTIQCQVDSQVTMMFWYRQQPGQSLTLIATANQGSEATYESGFVIDKFPISRPNLTFSTLTVSNMSPEDSSIYLCSVVTGFGYTFGSGTRLTVV.

This chain connects TRBV6-6 to TRBJ2-7, with TRBD2 matching over 7 bases. The CDR3 sequence is 20 residues long. With 6 bases clipped from V and 1 base from J, the junction kept 24 bases outside the gene matches. Germline CDR1 is MNHNY and CDR2 is SVGAGI (reference sequence). The CDR3 region is CASSPRGERGRTGRSYEQYF. The CDR3 nucleotides are TGTGCCAGCAGCCCACGGGGTGAGCGCGGGAGAACAGGTCGGTCCTACGAGCAGTACTTC.

The chain employs TRBV6-5 and TRBJ2-3, with D perhaps matching TRBD1 (6 bases). This CDR3 contains 12 residues. The germline V and J ends were trimmed by 6 bases and 6 bases, with 10 bases remaining between them. Germline V gene lookup returns CDR1 MNHEY and CDR2 SVGAGI. CDR3 in amino acids: CASRTRGDTQYF. In DNA form, the CDR3 reads TGTGCCAGCAGAACGAGGGGGGATACGCAGTATTTT.

The chain has TRBV19 and TRBJ2-6; weak D call: TRBD1 (5 bases). Trimming cost V 1 base and J 12 bases, with 16 bases left between them. The CDR3 is 15 residues long. The germline V gene encodes CDR1 LNHDA and CDR2 SQIVND (reference sequence). This CDR3 is CASSIGQLSFPVLTF. The DNA for the CDR3 is TGTGCCAGTAGTATAGGACAGTTATCTTTCCCCGTCCTGACTTTC.

This clone was found a few times. The rearrangement uses TRBV7-9 and TRBJ1-1, with D hard to call. The CDR3 has 13 amino acids. Trimming left V 5 bases short and J 1 base short, with 8 bases between. CDR1 and CDR2 (germline): SEHNR, FQNEAQ (reference sequence). CDR3 sequence: CASSGSANTEAFF. In DNA, the CDR3 is TGTGCCAGCAGCGGCAGTGCGAACACTGAAGCTTTCTTT.

V usage is TRBV6-5 and J usage is TRBJ1-6, with D hard to call. The CDR3 has 15 residues. V was clipped by 4 bases and J by 7 bases, with 14 bases between them. CDR1 is MNHEY, CDR2 SVGAGI, per germline. CDR3 nucleotides: TGTGCCAGCAGTTCCCGGTTCAGTAGCAATTCACCCCTCCACTTT. Translated, it gives CASSSRFSSNSPLHF.

V and J are TRBV5-1 and TRBJ2-5; TRBD2 aligns across 7 bases. V gave up 6 bases and J gave up 1 base; unmatched junction bases: 9. From germline, CDR1 is SGHRS and CDR2 YFSETQ. The CDR3 has 15 amino acids. Written as DNA, the CDR3 is TGCGCCAGCACTAGCGGAGACCAGATCCAAGAGACCCAGTACTTC. Its translation: CASTSGDQIQETQYF. The full variable domain, its missing parts supplied by reference TRBV5-1 and TRBJ2-5, is KAGVTQTPRYLIKTRGQQVTLSCSPISGHRSVSWYQQTPGQGLQFLFEYFSETQRNKGNFPGRFSGRQFSNSRSEMNVSTLELGDSALYLCASTSGDQIQETQYFGPGTRLLVL.

This chain connects TRBV6-2 or TRBV6-3 to TRBJ2-1, with TRBD2 matching over 7 bases. CDR1 is MNHEY and CDR2 is SVGEGT in the germline V gene. CDR3 length: 14 residues. The J segment lost 7 bases and the V segment lost 2 bases, leaving 5 bases of the junction unmatched. Here the CDR3 DNA reads TGTGCCAGCAGTTACGGCGGGGGAGTAAATGAGCAGTTCTTC. It yields the protein CASSYGGGVNEQFF.

This chain joins TRBV7-9 and TRBJ2-3, with D perhaps matching TRBD1 (6 bases). This CDR3 region has 15 residues. Germline V gene data show CDR1 as SEHNR and CDR2 as FQNEAQ (reference sequence). V was pared by 1 base and J by 2 bases, with 10 bases between. CDR3 in DNA: TGTGCCAGCAGCTTAGATCGGACAGCCACAGATACGCAGTATTTT. This encodes CASSLDRTATDTQYF.

The chain links TRBV28 to TRBJ2-1; 10 bases agree with TRBD1. With 7 bases clipped from V and 8 bases from J, the junction kept 11 bases outside the gene matches. The CDR3 runs to 15 residues. The germline gives CDR1 MDHEN, CDR2 SYDVKM. Here the CDR3 DNA reads TGTGCCAGCACCTCACCCGGGACAGGGGTTTATGAGCAGTTCTTC. This codes for CASTSPGTGVYEQFF.

The CDR3 sequence is CASSTATGGAYEQYF. In DNA form, the CDR3 reads TGTGCCAGTAGTACCGCGACAGGGGGCGCTTACGAGCAGTACTTC. The rearrangement uses TRBV19 and TRBJ2-7; 10 nucleotides agree with TRBD1. From germline, CDR1 is LNHDA and CDR2 SQIVND (reference sequence). V was clipped by 4 bases and J by 4 bases; unmatched bases: 7. The CDR3 loop spans 15 amino acids.

The genes are TRBV4-3 and TRBJ2-3; 7 bases line up with TRBD2. The V gene end was trimmed by 0 bases and the J gene end by 1 base; junction bases not matched to a gene: 4. The germline V gene encodes CDR1 LGHNA and CDR2 YSLEER. The CDR3 runs to 16 residues. Here the CDR3 DNA reads TGCGCCAGCAGCCAAGATACCAGCGGGGGCACAGATACGCAGTATTTT. It specifies CASSQDTSGGTDTQYF.

This clone was recorded only once. V is TRBV30 and J is TRBJ1-1, with D uncertain. Trimming took off 4 bases at V and 1 base at J, with 10 bases between the two ends. This CDR3 has 13 residues. CDR1 GTSNPN and CDR2 SVGIG come from the germline V gene (reference sequence). This CDR3 is CAWMREWNTEAFF. CDR3 nucleotides: TGTGCCTGGATGAGGGAATGGAACACTGAAGCTTTCTTT.

This sequence joins TRBV6-5 and TRBJ1-2; possibly TRBD1 for D (5 bases). The CDR3 runs 14 residues. Per germline, CDR1 MNHEY and CDR2 SVGAGI. Deletions cut 7 bases from V and 3 bases from J, with 15 bases between. CDR3 protein: CASTSGPVDYGYTF. The CDR3 DNA is TGTGCCAGCACCTCAGGGCCCGTGGACTATGGCTACACCTTC.